The rows below give T cell receptor beta chains drawn from one sample of a study of shared clonotypes between healthy human individuals. The repertoire was sequenced with immunoSEQ multiplex PCR; TCRdb's copy has only in-frame clones and lacks some. The sample has about 820,000 clones; roughly 92% are singletons. What was sequenced was naive CD8+ T cells sorted from blood. The receptors derive from a man aged 25 to 40 in good health. Both conserved end residues are part of each CDR3. Fields, in order: D gene, V gene, clone size, J gene, CDR3 DNA, CDR3 protein. A D gene is named only where the DNA matches it firmly. The size field is filled for only some rows; it gives once, few, many or a size class.

d_call: .; v_call: TRBV9; clone_size: once; j_call: TRBJ1-1; cdr3_nt: TGTGCCAGCAGCGCGGGAGGGTACACTGAAGCTTTCTTT; cdr3_aa: CASSAGGYTEAFF
d_call: TRBD1; v_call: TRBV7-9; clone_size: .; j_call: TRBJ1-2; cdr3_nt: TGTGCCAGCAGCTTAGCCCGGGACAGGGGCCATGGCTACACCTTC; cdr3_aa: CASSLARDRGHGYTF
d_call: TRBD2; v_call: TRBV29-1; clone_size: .; j_call: TRBJ2-1; cdr3_nt: TGCAGCGTGGACTCCTCATCGGCTAGCGGGAGCAATGAGCAGTTCTTC; cdr3_aa: CSVDSSSASGSNEQFF
d_call: TRBD2; v_call: TRBV6-5; clone_size: .; j_call: TRBJ2-7; cdr3_nt: TGTGCCAGCGGAATAGCGGGCGCCTACGAGCAGTACTTC; cdr3_aa: CASGIAGAYEQYF
d_call: TRBD1; v_call: TRBV27; clone_size: .; j_call: TRBJ1-2; cdr3_nt: TGTGCCAGCAGTAGCGGGACAGGGAATGGCTACACCTTC; cdr3_aa: CASSSGTGNGYTF
d_call: .; v_call: TRBV6-4; clone_size: .; j_call: TRBJ2-7; cdr3_nt: TGTGCCAGCAGTGACGAGGGGCTGGCCTACGAGCAGTACTTC; cdr3_aa: CASSDEGLAYEQYF
d_call: .; v_call: TRBV6-1; clone_size: .; j_call: TRBJ1-1; cdr3_nt: TGTGCCAGCAGTATAACTGAAGCTTTCTTT; cdr3_aa: CASSITEAFF
d_call: TRBD2; v_call: TRBV29-1; clone_size: .; j_call: TRBJ2-5; cdr3_nt: TGCAGCGTTGAATGGTCGGCTAGCGGGAGCGCAACGGCCCAAGAGACCCAGTACTTC; cdr3_aa: CSVEWSASGSATAQETQYF
d_call: .; v_call: TRBV7-9; clone_size: .; j_call: TRBJ2-5; cdr3_nt: TGTGCCAGCAGCTCGGCGGATAGATATGAGACCCAGTACTTC; cdr3_aa: CASSSADRYETQYF
d_call: TRBD1; v_call: TRBV28; clone_size: .; j_call: TRBJ1-5; cdr3_nt: TGTGCCAGCAGTGGGACAGGGTATAGCAATCAGCCCCAGCATTTT; cdr3_aa: CASSGTGYSNQPQHF
d_call: .; v_call: TRBV28; clone_size: .; j_call: TRBJ2-7; cdr3_nt: TGTGCCAGCAGTTTGGAGTGGGCCGGCGAGCAGTACTTC; cdr3_aa: CASSLEWAGEQYF
d_call: .; v_call: TRBV4-1; clone_size: .; j_call: TRBJ2-3; cdr3_nt: TGCGCCAGCAGCCAGCCCGGGGTCGCAGATACGCAGTATTTT; cdr3_aa: CASSQPGVADTQYF
d_call: .; v_call: TRBV21-1; clone_size: .; j_call: TRBJ2-1; cdr3_nt: TGTGCCAGCAGCAAGACTAGAAGGCAAACAGGTGAGCAGTTCTTC; cdr3_aa: CASSKTRRQTGEQFF
d_call: .; v_call: TRBV7-9; clone_size: .; j_call: TRBJ2-1; cdr3_nt: TGTGCCAGCAGCGCACGGACTCTAAGTTTCTACAATGAGCAGTTCTTC; cdr3_aa: CASSARTLSFYNEQFF
d_call: .; v_call: TRBV5-6; clone_size: .; j_call: TRBJ2-3; cdr3_nt: TGTGCCAGCAGCTTGGGCGGTGGGGCAAGAGATACGCAGTATTTT; cdr3_aa: CASSLGGGARDTQYF
d_call: .; v_call: TRBV28; clone_size: .; j_call: TRBJ1-1; cdr3_nt: TGTGCCAGCATCCCTGCATTGAATTCCGTGACTAAAGCTTTCTTT; cdr3_aa: CASIPALNSVTKAFF
d_call: .; v_call: TRBV2; clone_size: .; j_call: TRBJ2-6; cdr3_nt: TGTGCCAGCAGTGTCGTAGGGTCTGGGGCCAACGTCCTGACTTTC; cdr3_aa: CASSVVGSGANVLTF
d_call: TRBD2; v_call: TRBV6-5; clone_size: .; j_call: TRBJ2-7; cdr3_nt: TGTGCCAGTACCAAGCGGGAGGGCCTAAGCGAGCAGTACTTC; cdr3_aa: CASTKREGLSEQYF
d_call: .; v_call: TRBV19; clone_size: .; j_call: TRBJ1-1; cdr3_nt: TGTGCCAGTACCATGGGGGGGATGAACACTGAAGCTTTCTTT; cdr3_aa: CASTMGGMNTEAFF
d_call: .; v_call: TRBV7-9; clone_size: .; j_call: TRBJ2-5; cdr3_nt: TGTGCCAGCGAATCCACCACCGGCAGGGGTATTCAAGAGACCCAGTACTTC; cdr3_aa: CASESTTGRGIQETQYF
d_call: TRBD1; v_call: TRBV19; clone_size: .; j_call: TRBJ2-2; cdr3_nt: TGTGCCAGTAGTACCGGGACAGGGCACACCGGGGAGCTGTTTTTT; cdr3_aa: CASSTGTGHTGELFF
d_call: .; v_call: TRBV5-1; clone_size: .; j_call: TRBJ2-1; cdr3_nt: TGCGCCAGCAGCAACTACCTGAATGAGCAGTTCTTC; cdr3_aa: CASSNYLNEQFF
d_call: TRBD1; v_call: TRBV5-4; clone_size: .; j_call: TRBJ2-7; cdr3_nt: TGTGCCAGCAGCTGGGGGACAGGGGGCAGCGAGCAGTACTTC; cdr3_aa: CASSWGTGGSEQYF
d_call: .; v_call: TRBV27; clone_size: .; j_call: TRBJ2-5; cdr3_nt: TGTGCCAGCAGTTCCCATGGGGGGCTAGCGGCTGAGACCCAGTACTTC; cdr3_aa: CASSSHGGLAAETQYF
d_call: TRBD1; v_call: TRBV7-6; clone_size: .; j_call: TRBJ1-4; cdr3_nt: TGTGCCAGCAGCCCCAGCCCGGGACAGTTGGGTGAAAAACTGTTTTTT; cdr3_aa: CASSPSPGQLGEKLFF
d_call: TRBD2; v_call: TRBV7-6; clone_size: .; j_call: TRBJ2-5; cdr3_nt: TGTGCCAGCAGCCAGACTAGCGTATCGTGGGAGACCCAGTACTTC; cdr3_aa: CASSQTSVSWETQYF
d_call: .; v_call: TRBV29-1; clone_size: .; j_call: TRBJ2-5; cdr3_nt: TGCAGCGTCGATCAAGTGAACGTCGGGGAGACCCAGTACTTC; cdr3_aa: CSVDQVNVGETQYF
d_call: TRBD2; v_call: TRBV5-1; clone_size: .; j_call: TRBJ2-1; cdr3_nt: TGCGCCAGCAGCCCTAGCGGGAGTATGTGGTGGAATGAGCAGTTCTTC; cdr3_aa: CASSPSGSMWWNEQFF
d_call: TRBD1; v_call: TRBV5-1; clone_size: .; j_call: TRBJ2-7; cdr3_nt: TGCGCCAGCAGCTTGGAGGGACAGGGGCGCTACGAGCAGTACTTC; cdr3_aa: CASSLEGQGRYEQYF
d_call: .; v_call: TRBV21-1; clone_size: .; j_call: TRBJ2-7; cdr3_nt: TGTGCCAGCAGAAAGACGGGACTTGGGGAGCAGTACTTC; cdr3_aa: CASRKTGLGEQYF
d_call: .; v_call: TRBV29-1; clone_size: .; j_call: TRBJ2-2; cdr3_nt: TGCAGCGCCGAAGGGACACCGACTACCAACACCGGGGAGCTGTTTTTT; cdr3_aa: CSAEGTPTTNTGELFF
d_call: TRBD1; v_call: TRBV27; clone_size: .; j_call: TRBJ2-2; cdr3_nt: TGTGCCAGCAGTGCAATGGGACAGGGGGTCACCGGGGAGCTGTTTTTT; cdr3_aa: CASSAMGQGVTGELFF
d_call: .; v_call: TRBV29-1; clone_size: .; j_call: TRBJ2-7; cdr3_nt: TGCAGCGTCGAGACAGGAGCCTACGAGCAGTACTTC; cdr3_aa: CSVETGAYEQYF
d_call: .; v_call: TRBV6-5; clone_size: .; j_call: TRBJ2-7; cdr3_nt: TGTGCCAGCAGGCTAGGGACACCCGGTTACGAGCAGTACTTC; cdr3_aa: CASRLGTPGYEQYF
d_call: .; v_call: TRBV14; clone_size: .; j_call: TRBJ2-5; cdr3_nt: TGTGCCAGCAGCCAAGTTCCCGGGACACCTCAAGAGACCCAGTACTTC; cdr3_aa: CASSQVPGTPQETQYF
d_call: .; v_call: TRBV11-2; clone_size: .; j_call: TRBJ2-1; cdr3_nt: TGTGCCAGCAGCGCATATAGTTGGTCGTACAATGAGCAGTTCTTC; cdr3_aa: CASSAYSWSYNEQFF
d_call: .; v_call: TRBV5-5; clone_size: .; j_call: TRBJ2-2; cdr3_nt: TGTGCCAGCAGCTTTTCTAAAGCCTCGAACACCGGGGAGCTGTTTTTT; cdr3_aa: CASSFSKASNTGELFF
d_call: .; v_call: TRBV28; clone_size: .; j_call: TRBJ1-3; cdr3_nt: TGTGCCAGCACCAACGGATGGTCAGGGGAGTATTCTGGAAACACCATATATTTT; cdr3_aa: CASTNGWSGEYSGNTIYF
d_call: .; v_call: TRBV29-1; clone_size: .; j_call: TRBJ1-5; cdr3_nt: TGCAGCGTTGTGGAAGAGTATAGCAATCAGCCCCAGCATTTT; cdr3_aa: CSVVEEYSNQPQHF
d_call: .; v_call: TRBV14; clone_size: .; j_call: TRBJ2-1; cdr3_nt: TGTGCCAGCAGCCCCCAACTAGCCGCCCGCCTGGATGAGCAGTTCTTC; cdr3_aa: CASSPQLAARLDEQFF
d_call: .; v_call: TRBV7-9; clone_size: .; j_call: TRBJ1-1; cdr3_nt: TGTGCCAGCAGCTTAGCCACTAAGGGCCTTGAAGCTTTCTTT; cdr3_aa: CASSLATKGLEAFF
d_call: .; v_call: TRBV11-2; clone_size: .; j_call: TRBJ2-7; cdr3_nt: TGTGCCAGCAGCTTAAGGAGGGGGCCTTCCCCCTACGAGCAGTACTTC; cdr3_aa: CASSLRRGPSPYEQYF
d_call: .; v_call: TRBV28; clone_size: .; j_call: TRBJ2-2; cdr3_nt: TGTGCCAGCTCGGAGCGTGAGGTTCTGTTTTTT; cdr3_aa: CASSEREVLFF
d_call: .; v_call: TRBV7-9; clone_size: .; j_call: TRBJ1-5; cdr3_nt: TGTGCCAGCAGCTCCGGGTGGGCAACCGACCAGCCCCAGCATTTT; cdr3_aa: CASSSGWATDQPQHF
d_call: .; v_call: TRBV10-2; clone_size: once; j_call: TRBJ2-3; cdr3_nt: TGCGCCAGCCTTCTTAGAATGGGCGTTATGAGCACAGATACGCAGTATTTT; cdr3_aa: CASLLRMGVMSTDTQYF
d_call: .; v_call: TRBV27; clone_size: .; j_call: TRBJ1-4; cdr3_nt: TGTGCCAGCAGTTTGCTCCCTCCGACCGGGAATGAAAAACTGTTTTTT; cdr3_aa: CASSLLPPTGNEKLFF
d_call: TRBD2; v_call: TRBV27; clone_size: .; j_call: TRBJ2-7; cdr3_nt: TGTGCCAGCTGGGGGGGCTACGAGCAGTACTTC; cdr3_aa: CASWGGYEQYF
d_call: TRBD1; v_call: TRBV10-2; clone_size: .; j_call: TRBJ2-7; cdr3_nt: TGCGCCAGCAGTGGGACAGGGTCCTACGAGCAGTACTTC; cdr3_aa: CASSGTGSYEQYF
d_call: .; v_call: TRBV13; clone_size: .; j_call: TRBJ1-1; cdr3_nt: TGTGCCAGCAGCTCCTTAACTGAAGCTTTCTTT; cdr3_aa: CASSSLTEAFF
d_call: TRBD2; v_call: TRBV10-1; clone_size: .; j_call: TRBJ2-7; cdr3_nt: TGCGCCAGCAGTTTAGGACTAGCGGGAGATATTTACGAGCAGTACTTC; cdr3_aa: CASSLGLAGDIYEQYF
d_call: .; v_call: TRBV5-6; clone_size: .; j_call: TRBJ2-3; cdr3_nt: TGTGCCAGCAGCCCGAGGGGGGGGGCCACAGATACGCAGTATTTT; cdr3_aa: CASSPRGGATDTQYF
d_call: TRBD2; v_call: TRBV5-1; clone_size: .; j_call: TRBJ2-7; cdr3_nt: TGCGCCATCGTGACTAGCGGGAGATATTACGAGCAGTACTTC; cdr3_aa: CAIVTSGRYYEQYF